Presented here are 24 T cell receptor beta chains from one specimen sequenced in a study of shared clonotypes between healthy human individuals. TCRdb's copy holds only in-frame clones and misses some; the assay was immunoSEQ multiplex PCR. The table lists roughly 1,000,000 clones, approximately 78% of them singletons. Material: memory CD4+ T cells from PBMCs. The subset here: CD45RA-negative fraction. The receptor source for this set is a young man in good health. Some clones in this sample may be carry-over from other donors' samples.

This clone was found once. V gene TRBV14 combines with J gene TRBJ1-1; no definite D call. Trimming took 4 bases from V and 0 from J, leaving 12 bases between them. The CDR3 spans 15 residues. The germline gives CDR1 SGHDN, CDR2 FVKESK. The CDR3 sequence is CASSLMQTLNTEAFF. The CDR3 bases are TGTGCCAGCAGCCTTATGCAAACTCTGAACACTGAAGCTTTCTTT.

The CDR3 is CASSASGSTETQYF. In DNA form, the CDR3 reads TGTGCCAGCAGCGCTAGCGGGAGCACAGAGACCCAGTACTTC. The chain joins TRBV6-1 to TRBJ2-5, with 10 bases aligning to TRBD2. Germline trimming cut 6 bases from V and 4 bases from J; bases unmatched to any gene: 5. Germline-derived CDR1 and CDR2 are MNHNS and SASEGT. This CDR3 contains 14 residues.

With respect to this clone: At the DNA level, this CDR3 is encoded by other sequences in the same sample as well. This sequence joins TRBV30 and TRBJ1-2, with D perhaps TRBD1 (5 bases). The CDR3 totals 13 residues. The germline V gene encodes CDR1 GTSNPN and CDR2 SVGIG (reference sequence). The ends were cut back, 0 bases at V and 5 bases at J, with 10 bases in the middle. CDR3: CAWSVGRDYGYTF. The CDR3 bases are TGTGCCTGGAGTGTGGGCAGGGATTATGGCTACACCTTC.

The chain couples TRBV27 to TRBJ2-5; 8 bases are shared with TRBD1. J was trimmed by 5 bases and V by 5 bases; bases with no gene match: 4. Germline CDR1 and CDR2: MNHEY and SMNVEV (reference sequence). This CDR3 is built from 13 residues. The DNA for the CDR3 is TGTGCCAGCAGTACCCGACAGGGGGAGACCCAGTACTTC. Its protein product is CASSTRQGETQYF.

This chain connects TRBV19 to TRBJ1-4, with D tentatively TRBD1 (5 bases). In germline, CDR1 is LNHDA, CDR2 SQIVND (reference sequence). V shed 7 bases and J shed 8 bases, with 20 bases lying between them. This CDR3 is built from 15 residues. The CDR3 protein is CASNQGRQTTEKLFF. CDR3 DNA sequence: TGTGCCAGTAACCAAGGCCGACAGACGACGGAAAAACTGTTTTTT. Supplemented by reference TRBV19 and TRBJ1-4, the full variable domain reads DGGITQSPKYLFRKEGQNVTLSCEQNLNHDAMYWYRQDPGQGLRLIYYSQIVNDFQKGDIAEGYSVSREKKESFPLTVTSAQKNPTAFYLCASNQGRQTTEKLFFGSGTQLSVL.

Concerning this clone itself: This may be a read error: a much more frequent sequence differs by one nucleotide. The same CDR3 also results from other DNA sequences found in this sample. The chain is built from TRBV11-2 and TRBJ2-5; D not resolved. V lost 5 bases to trimming and J lost 1 base, with 2 bases between them. Looked up from germline, CDR1 is SGHAT and CDR2 is FQNNGV. This CDR3 has 11 amino acids. In nucleotides, the CDR3 is TGTGCCAGCAGCCCCCAAGAGACCCAGTACTTC. Amino acids: CASSPQETQYF.

This chain joins TRBV6-1 and TRBJ1-2; no reliable D call. The germline V and J ends were trimmed by 1 base and 4 bases, with 10 bases remaining between them. Germline CDR1 MNHNS, CDR2 SASEGT. This CDR3 spans 14 amino acids. The CDR3 protein is CASSEVLGSYGYTF. The CDR3 DNA reads TGTGCCAGCAGTGAAGTCCTAGGGAGCTATGGCTACACCTTC.

V is TRBV10-3 and J is TRBJ2-1; tentatively, D is TRBD1 (5 bases). Germline values: CDR1 ENHRY, CDR2 SYGVKD. CDR3 length: 11 residues. V dropped 4 bases and J dropped 8 bases, with 6 bases sitting between them. The CDR3 coding sequence is TGTGCCATCAGTGCAGGGTATGAGCAGTTCTTC. Translation: CAISAGYEQFF.

The chain carries TRBV27 and TRBJ2-5; 7 bases map to TRBD1. J lost 1 base, V lost 3 bases, and 2 bases had no gene match. The germline CDR1 and CDR2 sequences are MNHEY and SMNVEV (reference sequence). This CDR3 contains 14 residues. The CDR3 coding sequence is TGTGCCAGCAGTTTTCGGGACAGCCAAGAGACCCAGTACTTC. Translation: CASSFRDSQETQYF.

This rearrangement joins TRBV27 to TRBJ2-1; 13 bases are a match to TRBD2. The CDR3 length is 15 residues. J lost 7 bases, V lost 4 bases, and 4 bases had no gene match. Germline CDR1 reads MNHEY; CDR2 reads SMNVEV (reference sequence). CDR3 in amino acids: CASSWTSGSVNEQFF. CDR3 coding DNA: TGTGCCAGCAGTTGGACTAGCGGGAGTGTGAATGAGCAGTTCTTC.

Only a few counts were recorded for this clone. The CDR3 region is CASSQLGTGYSNQPQHF. CDR3 in DNA: TGCGCCAGCAGCCAACTCGGGACAGGTTATAGCAATCAGCCCCAGCATTTT. The chain carries TRBV4-1 and TRBJ1-5; 8 bases align to TRBD1. The CDR3 length is 17 residues. The trim removed 2 bases at V and 0 bases at J, leaving 6 bases unmatched. Germline V gene sequence: CDR1 MGHRA, CDR2 YSYEKL.

This chain links TRBV5-1 with TRBJ2-1; D gene uncertain. CDR1 and CDR2 (germline): SGHRS, YFSETQ. The V and J ends lost 2 bases and 6 bases respectively, with 18 bases between them. The length of the CDR3 is 16 residues. For the CDR3, the DNA is TGCGCCAGCAGCTTCCTCTGGTCCATGGGGTTCAATGAGCAGTTCTTC. Translation: CASSFLWSMGFNEQFF.

This chain uses TRBV19 with TRBJ1-3; D ambiguous. Germline lookup yields CDR1 LNHDA and CDR2 SQIVND (reference sequence). V shed 6 bases and J shed 8 bases, with 11 bases lying between them. This CDR3 region has 12 residues. The CDR3 sequence: CASRGGRDTIYF. CDR3 bases: TGTGCCAGTAGAGGAGGGAGAGACACCATATATTTT.

The chain uses TRBV30 and TRBJ1-4, with a weak D call TRBD1 (6 bases). Germline V CDR1 and CDR2: GTSNPN, SVGIG (reference sequence). The CDR3 sequence is 12 residues long. Between the trimmed V and J ends, which lost 3 bases and 8 bases, there was a span of 10 bases. The DNA for the CDR3 is TGTGCCTGGAGCCGGGGGGCAGAAAAACTGTTTTTT. Its protein is CAWSRGAEKLFF.

The CDR3 bases are TGTGCCAGCAGTGAAGTCCCACAGACTGAAGCTTTCTTT. Translation: CASSEVPQTEAFF. The rearrangement uses TRBV2 and TRBJ1-1; no firm D call. V lost 1 base, J lost 5 bases, and 8 bases lay in between. There are 13 residues in the CDR3. In germline, CDR1 is SNHLY, CDR2 FYNNEI.

Notes on this clone: Other nucleotide sequences in the sample specify the same CDR3. The chain links TRBV28 to TRBJ1-4; 8 nucleotides line up with TRBD1. CDR1 is MDHEN, CDR2 SYDVKM, per germline. The V and J ends lost 6 bases and 8 bases, in that order; junction bases with no gene match: 11. CDR3 length equals 15 residues. As DNA, the CDR3 is TGTGCCAGCAGCCCGAACAGGGGGGGAGGCGAAAAACTGTTTTTT. It specifies CASSPNRGGGEKLFF.

In DNA form, the CDR3 reads TGTGCCAGCAGTTTATCGTGGGGTTCAGGTCAGCCCCAGCATTTT. Amino acid sequence: CASSLSWGSGQPQHF. V is TRBV27 and J is TRBJ1-5; no firm D call. The germline V and J ends were trimmed by 0 bases and 6 bases, with 12 bases remaining between them. From germline, CDR1 is MNHEY and CDR2 SMNVEV (reference sequence). CDR3 length: 15 residues.

V and J are TRBV28 and TRBJ2-7; 10 bases map to TRBD2. With 7 bases clipped from V and 2 bases from J, the junction kept 2 bases outside the gene matches. Germline CDR1 reads MDHEN; CDR2 reads SYDVKM. CDR3 length: 13 amino acids. CDR3 loop: CASILAGAYEQYF. CDR3 nucleotides: TGTGCCAGCATCCTAGCGGGGGCCTACGAGCAGTACTTC.

The chain joins TRBV5-1 to TRBJ2-1; the match to TRBD2 covers 12 bases. Trimming took 0 bases from V and 6 from J; bases not matched to a gene: 4. The V gene's germline CDR1 is SGHRS and CDR2 YFSETQ. The CDR3 has 16 amino acids. As DNA, the CDR3 is TGCGCCAGCAGCTTGGTGGCGACTAGCGGGAGCAATGAGCAGTTCTTC. Its protein is CASSLVATSGSNEQFF. The complete variable domain, with remaining parts taken from reference TRBV5-1 and TRBJ2-1, reads KAGVTQTPRYLIKTRGQQVTLSCSPISGHRSVSWYQQTPGQGLQFLFEYFSETQRNKGNFPGRFSGRQFSNSRSEMNVSTLELGDSALYLCASSLVATSGSNEQFFGPGTRLTVL.

The chain uses TRBV29-1 and TRBJ2-2, with a weak D call TRBD1 (5 bases). This CDR3 has 13 residues. Trimming took off 4 bases at V and 3 bases at J, with 9 bases between the two ends. Looked up from germline, CDR1 is SQVTM and CDR2 is ANQGSEA. In DNA, the CDR3 is TGCAGCGTTGGGGCAGGGTACACCGGGGAGCTGTTTTTT. It codes for CSVGAGYTGELFF.

Of note for this clone: Other nucleotide sequences from this sample produce the same CDR3. The rearrangement uses TRBV4-2 and TRBJ2-5; D not certain. Trimming took off 1 base at V and 1 base at J, with 4 bases between the two ends. The CDR3 has 13 amino acids. Germline V CDR1 and CDR2: LGHNA, YNFKEQ. The CDR3 sequence: CASSQVSQETQYF. For the CDR3, the DNA is TGTGCCAGCAGCCAAGTCAGCCAAGAGACCCAGTACTTC.

V and J are TRBV28 and TRBJ1-2; possible D gene TRBD1, 5 bases. Germline values: CDR1 MDHEN, CDR2 SYDVKM. V was pared by 5 bases and J by 4 bases, with 11 bases between. There are 13 residues in the CDR3. CDR3 coding DNA: TGTGCCAGCAGTCCCCGACAGAGCTATGGCTACACCTTC. Encoded protein: CASSPRQSYGYTF.

This clone was observed at least ten times. The rearrangement uses TRBV18 and TRBJ1-1; the D gene is possibly TRBD1 (6 bases). CDR3 length equals 17 residues. Germline CDR1 and CDR2: KGHSH and LQKENI. Trimming took off 4 bases at V and 0 bases at J, with 18 bases between the two ends. The CDR3 protein is CASSRSTTGQMNTEAFF. The DNA for the CDR3 is TGTGCCAGCTCACGTTCTACGACAGGCCAAATGAACACTGAAGCTTTCTTT. Using reference TRBV18 and TRBJ1-1 for the parts outside the CDR3, the full variable domain is NAGVMQNPRHLVRRRGQEARLRCSPMKGHSHVYWYRQLPEEGLKFMVYLQKENIIDESGMPKERFSAEFPKEGPSILRIQQVVRGDSAAYFCASSRSTTGQMNTEAFFGQGTRLTVV.

This clone was found a few times. Other DNA sequences from this sample encode an identical CDR3 as well. The chain couples TRBV29-1 to TRBJ1-1; D unresolved. CDR1 and CDR2 (germline): SQVTM, ANQGSEA. The V and J ends lost 4 bases and 3 bases respectively, with 9 bases between them. This CDR3 comprises 12 residues. CDR3 loop: CSVARGDTEAFF. CDR3 nucleotide sequence: TGCAGCGTTGCTCGCGGGGACACTGAAGCTTTCTTT.